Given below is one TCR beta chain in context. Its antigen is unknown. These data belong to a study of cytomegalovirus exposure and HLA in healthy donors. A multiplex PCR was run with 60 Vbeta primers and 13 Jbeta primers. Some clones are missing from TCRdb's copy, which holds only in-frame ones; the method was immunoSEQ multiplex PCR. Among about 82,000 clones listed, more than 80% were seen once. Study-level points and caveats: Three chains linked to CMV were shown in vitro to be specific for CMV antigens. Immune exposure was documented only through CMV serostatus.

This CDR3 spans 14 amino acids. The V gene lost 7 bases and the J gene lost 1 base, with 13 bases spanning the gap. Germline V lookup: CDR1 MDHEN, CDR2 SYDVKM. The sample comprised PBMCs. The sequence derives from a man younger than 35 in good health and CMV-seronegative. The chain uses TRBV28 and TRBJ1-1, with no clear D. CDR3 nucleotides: TGTGCCAGCACCGCGGTCATAGCGAACACTGAAGCTTTCTTT. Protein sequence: CASTAVIANTEAFF.